The sequence of this TCR beta chain was determined in a study of blood T cell repertoires in COVID-19 (dated by TCRdb to the early 2020s). About the investigation overall: Collaborator samples came from the United States, Italy and Spain and covered acute and convalescent phases of COVID-19. The prospective study material was composed of cDNA or gDNA derived from T cells, B-cell-depleted T cells, or PBMCs. Subjects who had been exposed to COVID-19, were actively infected with it, or had recovered from it provided the deeply sampled blood TCRbeta repertoires that made up the dataset. A freely available public database, intended as a resource for researchers studying the immune response to SARS-CoV-2, is where the repertoires were released. The samples were drawn from the first 160 participants of the ongoing ImmuneRACE study and from about 1,200 subjects provided by 6 global collaborators. Nearly every sample came with metadata listing a de-identified subject ID, COVID-19 status, age in years and sex. Where HLA class I and class II types were available, the types were taken from metadata supplied by the sample provider, not from assay-based typing. General conclusions and limits of the study: Clinical and demographic metadata were provided uncurated, with the amount varying by source and participant.

TCRbeta CDR3 regions were amplified from genomic DNA using the immunoSEQ Assay, a bias-controlled multiplex PCR. In the original analysis: The number of nucleated cells in each sample was estimated from the amplification of reference gene primers within the assay. Sequence reads were collapsed and filtered to measure the absolute abundance of every unique TCRbeta CDR3 rearrangement. For each sample, productive Simpson clonality was calculated by taking the square root of Simpson's diversity index across productive rearrangements. The table was pulled from immuneACCESS by TCRdb, which kept in-frame rearrangements only. Such tables lose some clones; where checked, under half of the loss comes from unresolved V genes, and the rest has no known cause. The D gene and trimming were derived from the DNA, and the V and J assignments and clone size from that table. Counted in this sample were fewer than 600,000 clones; 89% of them appeared once. Jointly, the top ten make up 0.9% of the sample.

In Seattle, one collaborating source enrolled patients while the infection was active and tracked those patients longitudinally over the course of disease. Collaborating institutions collected whole blood in K2EDTA tubes following their own protocols. For TCRbeta analysis, collaborators shipped samples in one of three forms: frozen whole blood, isolated PBMCs, or DNA extracted from either of those sample types. Trimming accounts for 3 bases at V and 5 bases at J, while the number of junction bases matched to no gene is 23. The CDR3 runs 21 amino acids, cysteine and phenylalanine included. The entry retains the CDR3 DNA only, 63 bases that are in frame from base 1. For CDR1 and CDR2, the germline V gene (reference sequence) lists LNHDA and SQIVND. Points on this clone: Its antigen remains undetermined. Per-base qualities were not stored, and no clone one base away is much larger.

The TCR originated in a man between 18 and 35 years old with COVID-19, enrolled during active disease. What was sequenced was peripheral blood. The V gene is TRBV19 and the J gene is TRBJ2-3, with 10 middle bases fitting TRBD2. The CDR3 is CASSIRGSVLAGVTGRDTQYF. The sequenced DNA is TGTGCCAGTAGTATCAGGGGGAGCGTCCTAGCGGGAGTCACGGGAAGAGATACGCAGTATTTT.